This is a list of T cell receptor beta chains from one sample in a study of regulatory and conventional T cells in RAG deficiency. Sequencing was performed with immunoSEQ multiplex PCR; in TCRdb, only in-frame clones are kept and a portion is missing. The sample contains about 30,000 clones, 90% to 97% of which appear only once. The sample was also reused in another study, on regulatory T cells.

The sample comprised CD25- CD4+ T cells sorted from blood. The source of these receptors is a human donor in good health. Each CDR3 is given with its conserved first and last residue. Fields, in order: clone size, J gene, V gene, D gene, CDR3 DNA, CDR3 protein. D genes are given only for firm matches. Expanded clones are given a class, and other clones once, few, many or no size at all.

abundance: NA
j_gene: TRBJ2-5
v_gene: TRBV11-3
d_gene: TRBD2
CDR3nt: TGTGCCAGCAGCGATAGAGCGGGAGAAGAGACCCAGTACTTC
CDR3aa: CASSDRAGEETQYF

abundance: NA
j_gene: TRBJ1-6
v_gene: TRBV7-9
d_gene: TRBD1
CDR3nt: TGTGCCAGCAGCCGGGACAGCTCCTATAATTCACCCCTCCACTTT
CDR3aa: CASSRDSSYNSPLHF

abundance: NA
j_gene: TRBJ1-2
v_gene: TRBV30
d_gene: TRBD1
CDR3nt: TGTGCCTGGAGTCAGGGACAGGGGGCCGGTGGCTACACCTTC
CDR3aa: CAWSQGQGAGGYTF

abundance: NA
j_gene: TRBJ2-2
v_gene: TRBV7-2
d_gene: NA
CDR3nt: TGTGCCAGCAGCTTAGGACAGGCTAACACCGGGGAGCTGTTTTTT
CDR3aa: CASSLGQANTGELFF

abundance: NA
j_gene: TRBJ2-5
v_gene: TRBV27
d_gene: TRBD2
CDR3nt: TGTGCCAGCAGTTCCCAACCGGGACTAGGGACGAAAGAGACCCAGTACTTC
CDR3aa: CASSSQPGLGTKETQYF

abundance: NA
j_gene: TRBJ2-3
v_gene: TRBV5-1
d_gene: TRBD1
CDR3nt: TGCGCCAGCAGCTTGAACAGGGGGCAGACAGATACGCAGTATTTT
CDR3aa: CASSLNRGQTDTQYF

abundance: NA
j_gene: TRBJ2-1
v_gene: TRBV5-1
d_gene: NA
CDR3nt: TGCGCCAGCAGCTTGGATCTAGAATTGGGTGAGCAGTTCTTC
CDR3aa: CASSLDLELGEQFF

abundance: NA
j_gene: TRBJ2-7
v_gene: TRBV5-1
d_gene: NA
CDR3nt: TGCGCCAGCAGCCAGGGGACCTTACCTTACGAGCAGTACTTC
CDR3aa: CASSQGTLPYEQYF

abundance: once
j_gene: TRBJ1-1
v_gene: TRBV29-1
d_gene: NA
CDR3nt: TGCAGCGTGAGATGGACTGAAGCTTTCTTT
CDR3aa: CSVRWTEAFF

abundance: NA
j_gene: TRBJ2-2
v_gene: TRBV7-2
d_gene: NA
CDR3nt: TGTGCCAGCAGCCGGGTCGGGGAGCTGTTTTTT
CDR3aa: CASSRVGELFF

abundance: NA
j_gene: TRBJ1-5
v_gene: TRBV11-2
d_gene: NA
CDR3nt: TGTGCCAGCAGCTTAGAGGGGCCGAATCAGCCCCAGCATTTT
CDR3aa: CASSLEGPNQPQHF

abundance: NA
j_gene: TRBJ2-7
v_gene: TRBV7-2
d_gene: NA
CDR3nt: TGTGCCAGCTCTAGGGAGTACTCCTACGAGCAGTACTTC
CDR3aa: CASSREYSYEQYF

abundance: NA
j_gene: TRBJ2-2
v_gene: TRBV6-1
d_gene: NA
CDR3nt: TGTGCCAGCAGTGGAGGTGGCGGGGAGCTGTTTTTT
CDR3aa: CASSGGGGELFF

abundance: NA
j_gene: TRBJ2-1
v_gene: TRBV19
d_gene: TRBD2
CDR3nt: TGTGCCAGTAGGCTAGCGGGGGTCAATGAGCAGTTCTTC
CDR3aa: CASRLAGVNEQFF

abundance: NA
j_gene: TRBJ1-5
v_gene: TRBV7-9
d_gene: NA
CDR3nt: TGTGCCAGCAGCTTAGTAGGGGATAGCAATCAGCCCCAGCATTTT
CDR3aa: CASSLVGDSNQPQHF

abundance: NA
j_gene: TRBJ1-5
v_gene: TRBV28
d_gene: NA
CDR3nt: TGTGCCAGCAGTTTGGTGGGAGGGGGCAATCAGCCCCAGCATTTT
CDR3aa: CASSLVGGGNQPQHF

abundance: NA
j_gene: TRBJ1-2
v_gene: TRBV10-3
d_gene: NA
CDR3nt: TGTGCCATCACCCCGGAGGGCGGGGGCATTTTGTATGGCTACACCTTC
CDR3aa: CAITPEGGGILYGYTF

abundance: NA
j_gene: TRBJ1-2
v_gene: TRBV5-6
d_gene: TRBD1
CDR3nt: TGTGCCAGCAGCTATCGAACACAGGGGGCCGGTGGCTACACCTTC
CDR3aa: CASSYRTQGAGGYTF

abundance: NA
j_gene: TRBJ2-7
v_gene: TRBV4-2
d_gene: NA
CDR3nt: TGTGCCAGCAGCCAAGACGCGAAATACGAGCAGTACTTC
CDR3aa: CASSQDAKYEQYF

abundance: NA
j_gene: TRBJ2-4
v_gene: TRBV4-1
d_gene: NA
CDR3nt: TGCGCCAGCAGCCAAGAAAAACAGCAAATTCAGTACTTC
CDR3aa: CASSQEKQQIQYF

abundance: NA
j_gene: TRBJ2-7
v_gene: TRBV5-1
d_gene: TRBD1
CDR3nt: TGCGCCAGCAGCTCGACAGGGGACTACGAGCAGTACTTC
CDR3aa: CASSSTGDYEQYF

abundance: NA
j_gene: TRBJ2-3
v_gene: TRBV4-1
d_gene: TRBD2
CDR3nt: TGCGCCAGCAGCCAAGTCCGGGCGGGGGGGGTCACAGATACGCAGTATTTT
CDR3aa: CASSQVRAGGVTDTQYF

abundance: NA
j_gene: TRBJ2-7
v_gene: TRBV18
d_gene: TRBD1
CDR3nt: TGTGCCAGCTCACCACTGGGACAGGGGATCGCAAGCGAGCAGTACTTC
CDR3aa: CASSPLGQGIASEQYF

abundance: NA
j_gene: TRBJ2-4
v_gene: TRBV11-3
d_gene: TRBD1
CDR3nt: TGTGCCAGCAGCTTCGAGGGACAGGGGGCGCGTCAGTACTTC
CDR3aa: CASSFEGQGARQYF

abundance: NA
j_gene: TRBJ2-2
v_gene: TRBV27
d_gene: TRBD2
CDR3nt: TGTGCCAGCAGCTTCCAACGGACTAGCGGAAACACCGGGGAGCTGTTTTTT
CDR3aa: CASSFQRTSGNTGELFF

abundance: NA
j_gene: TRBJ2-1
v_gene: TRBV25-1
d_gene: NA
CDR3nt: TGTGCCAGCGGGCGAGCCCCTCCTGAGCAGTTCTTC
CDR3aa: CASGRAPPEQFF

abundance: NA
j_gene: TRBJ2-2
v_gene: TRBV7-2
d_gene: NA
CDR3nt: TGTGCCAGCAGCTTTCGACTGAACACCGGGGAGCTGTTTTTT
CDR3aa: CASSFRLNTGELFF

abundance: NA
j_gene: TRBJ2-7
v_gene: TRBV6-5
d_gene: NA
CDR3nt: TGTGCCACCAGAAACCGGGACTTCTCCACCTACGAGCAGTACTTC
CDR3aa: CATRNRDFSTYEQYF

abundance: NA
j_gene: TRBJ2-5
v_gene: TRBV19
d_gene: TRBD1
CDR3nt: TGTGCCAGTGAGAACAGGGGTTCGGAGACCCAGTACTTC
CDR3aa: CASENRGSETQYF

abundance: NA
j_gene: TRBJ1-1
v_gene: TRBV11-3
d_gene: TRBD1
CDR3nt: TGTGCCAGCACCCCGGGACAGGGAAGGGGGAACACTGAAGCTTTCTTT
CDR3aa: CASTPGQGRGNTEAFF

abundance: NA
j_gene: TRBJ1-1
v_gene: TRBV4-1
d_gene: NA
CDR3nt: TGCGCCAGCAGCCAAGAGAAGGTGGGACATAAGAACACTGAAGCTTTCTTT
CDR3aa: CASSQEKVGHKNTEAFF

abundance: NA
j_gene: TRBJ1-5
v_gene: TRBV12-5
d_gene: TRBD1
CDR3nt: TGTGCTAGTGGTTTGGTACTAGGACAGGGGCCCAATCAGCCCCAGCATTTT
CDR3aa: CASGLVLGQGPNQPQHF

abundance: NA
j_gene: TRBJ2-7
v_gene: TRBV6-5
d_gene: TRBD2
CDR3nt: TGTGCCAGCAGTTCCGGGAGGCAGGACGAGCAGTACTTC
CDR3aa: CASSSGRQDEQYF

abundance: NA
j_gene: TRBJ1-1
v_gene: TRBV30
d_gene: NA
CDR3nt: TGTGCCTGGAGTGTAGTCCGGGGGAGTGAAGCTTTCTTT
CDR3aa: CAWSVVRGSEAFF

abundance: few
j_gene: TRBJ1-3
v_gene: TRBV19
d_gene: NA
CDR3nt: TGTGCCAGTAGTATTCAGGGAAACTCTGGAAACACCATATATTTT
CDR3aa: CASSIQGNSGNTIYF

abundance: NA
j_gene: TRBJ1-1
v_gene: TRBV11-2
d_gene: NA
CDR3nt: TGTGCCAGCAGCCCCCTCAAACCGACAGAATTGAACACTGAAGCTTTCTTT
CDR3aa: CASSPLKPTELNTEAFF